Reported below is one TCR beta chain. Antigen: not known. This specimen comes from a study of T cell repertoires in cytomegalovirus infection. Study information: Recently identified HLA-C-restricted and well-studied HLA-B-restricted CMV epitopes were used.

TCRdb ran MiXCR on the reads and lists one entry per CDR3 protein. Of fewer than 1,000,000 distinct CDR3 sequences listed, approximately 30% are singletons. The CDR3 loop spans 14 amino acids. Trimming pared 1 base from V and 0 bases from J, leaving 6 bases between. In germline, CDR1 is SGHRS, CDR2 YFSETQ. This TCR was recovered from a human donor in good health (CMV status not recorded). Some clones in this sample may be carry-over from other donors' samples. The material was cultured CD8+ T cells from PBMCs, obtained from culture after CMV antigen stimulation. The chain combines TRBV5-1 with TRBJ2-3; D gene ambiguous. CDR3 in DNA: TGCGCCAGCAGCTTGCCCAGTAGCACAGATACGCAGTATTTT. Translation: CASSLPSSTDTQYF.